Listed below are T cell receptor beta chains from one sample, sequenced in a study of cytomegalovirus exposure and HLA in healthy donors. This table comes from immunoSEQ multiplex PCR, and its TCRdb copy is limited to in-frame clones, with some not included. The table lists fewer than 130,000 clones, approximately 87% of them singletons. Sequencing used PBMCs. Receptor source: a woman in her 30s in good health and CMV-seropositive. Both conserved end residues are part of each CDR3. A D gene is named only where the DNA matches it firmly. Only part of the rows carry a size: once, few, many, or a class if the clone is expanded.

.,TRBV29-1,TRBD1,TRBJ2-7,CSVGGTGQHGYEQYF,TGCAGCGTTGGGGGGACAGGGCAACATGGGTACGAGCAGTACTTC
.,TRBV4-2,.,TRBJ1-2,CASSKEGLQNYGYTF,TGTGCCAGCAGCAAGGAGGGGCTGCAGAACTATGGCTACACCTTC
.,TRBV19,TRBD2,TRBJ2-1,CASSIVGLADRNEQFF,TGTGCCAGTAGTATAGTAGGGCTAGCGGATAGGAATGAGCAGTTCTTC
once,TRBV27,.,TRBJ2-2,CASSPEFSGELFF,TGTGCCAGCAGTCCTGAGTTCTCCGGGGAGCTGTTTTTT
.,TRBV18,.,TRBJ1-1,CASSPAGFTEAFF,TGTGCCAGCTCCCCAGCAGGATTCACTGAAGCTTTCTTT
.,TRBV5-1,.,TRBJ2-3,CASSLGTGSSTDTQYF,TGCGCCAGCAGCTTGGGAACAGGGTCTAGCACAGATACGCAGTATTTT
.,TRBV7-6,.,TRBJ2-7,CASSLAPAGRISEQYF,TGTGCCAGCAGCTTAGCGCCAGCAGGTCGAATCAGCGAGCAGTACTTC
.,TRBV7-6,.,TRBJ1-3,CASSLVYRDFNTIYF,TGTGCCAGCAGCTTAGTTTACAGGGATTTTAACACCATATATTTT
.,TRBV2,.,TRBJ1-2,CASSLTESGYTF,TGTGCCAGCTCTTTAACCGAGTCTGGCTACACCTTC
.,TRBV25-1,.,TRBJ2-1,CASSDSGAYNEQFF,TGTGCCAGCAGTGACTCGGGGGCCTACAATGAGCAGTTCTTC
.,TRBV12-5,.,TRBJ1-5,CASGLVLRGTSNQPQHF,TGTGCTAGTGGTTTGGTACTAAGGGGGACCTCAAATCAGCCCCAGCATTTT
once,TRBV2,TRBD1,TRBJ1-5,CASSRGINQPQHF,TGTGCCAGCAGCAGGGGGATCAATCAGCCCCAGCATTTT
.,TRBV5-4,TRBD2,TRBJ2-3,CASSLFSGTGTDTQYF,TGTGCCAGCAGCTTGTTTAGCGGGACTGGCACAGATACGCAGTATTTT